One and the same sample provided the 18 T cell receptor beta chains below, sequenced in a study of shared clonotypes between healthy human individuals. Naivety among CD8 cells was defined by CD45RO negativity and positive CCR7 selection, thereby excluding terminally differentiated effector memory CD45RA+ cells. Data came from immunoSEQ multiplex PCR; TCRdb stores just in-frame clones and leaves some out. The table records about 2.2 million clones, 90% to 95% of them present only once. Sequenced input: naive CD8+ T cells from PBMCs. All receptors derive from a man between 18 and 29 years old in good health. Some clones in this sample may be carry-over from other donors' samples.

This clone was detected once. This chain joins TRBV9 and TRBJ1-1; D is unclear. CDR3 size: 14 residues. Germline V CDR1 and CDR2: SGDLS, YYNGEE. V lost 4 bases and J 4 bases, leaving 14 bases between the germline ends. The DNA of the CDR3 is TGTGCCAGCAGCTTAAGGACGGCTGCCACTGAAGCTTTCTTT. Its translation is CASSLRTAATEAFF.

The chain links TRBV28 to TRBJ2-5; 8 bases line up with TRBD1. CDR3 length: 14 residues. V gave up 5 bases and J gave up 13 bases; unmatched junction bases: 15. The germline V gene encodes CDR1 MDHEN and CDR2 SYDVKM. CDR3 region: CASSPGPDRVSRYF. CDR3 nucleotide sequence: TGTGCCAGCAGTCCGGGTCCGGACAGGGTCTCTCGGTACTTC. The variable domain in full, completed from reference TRBV28 and TRBJ2-5, reads DVKVTQSSRYLVKRTGEKVFLECVQDMDHENMFWYRQDPGLGLRLIYFSYDVKMKEKGDIPEGYSVSREKKERFSLILESASTNQTSMYLCASSPGPDRVSRYFGPGTRLLVL.

A single count supports this clone. V and J are TRBV4-3 and TRBJ2-3; 12 bases fit TRBD2. In germline, CDR1 is LGHNA, CDR2 YSLEER. There are 16 residues in the CDR3. J was trimmed by 2 bases and V by 3 bases; bases with no gene match: 3. The CDR3 DNA is TGCGCCAGCAGCCACGGACTAGCGGGGAACACAGATACGCAGTATTTT. This encodes CASSHGLAGNTDTQYF.

The rearrangement joins TRBV28 to TRBJ2-7, with 9 bases fitting TRBD1. The CDR3 totals 14 residues. With 7 bases clipped from V and 6 bases from J, the junction kept 10 bases outside the gene matches. Germline V CDR1 and CDR2: MDHEN, SYDVKM. This CDR3 reads CASTLTGTGTEQYF. CDR3 DNA sequence: TGTGCCAGCACCTTAACCGGGACAGGGACCGAGCAGTACTTC.

The V gene is TRBV21-1, the J gene TRBJ1-1. TRBV21-1 is a known pseudogene. This CDR3 spans 15 amino acids. CDR3 residues: CASSPRVPEGTEAFF. CDR3 in DNA: TGTGCCAGCAGCCCCCGGGTCCCCGAGGGCACTGAAGCTTTCTTT.

The genes are TRBV28 and TRBJ2-7; 12 bases align to TRBD2. Germline CDR1 reads MDHEN; CDR2 reads SYDVKM. J gave up 6 bases and V 5 bases, and 17 bases lay outside the gene matches. The CDR3 runs 18 residues. DNA for the CDR3: TGTGCCAGCAGTCCTGTCCGACTAGCGGGAGTTATGTTGGGCGAGCAGTACTTC. Translation: CASSPVRLAGVMLGEQYF.

The chain employs TRBV4-1 and TRBJ1-1; no clear D. CDR1 is MGHRA and CDR2 is YSYEKL in the germline V gene. CDR3 length: 12 residues. Trimming stripped 1 base from V and 8 bases from J, with 8 bases between. CDR3 sequence: CASSQGGMEAFF. CDR3 DNA sequence: TGCGCCAGCAGCCAAGGAGGTATGGAAGCTTTCTTT.

J is TRBJ2-5 and V is TRBV11-1, with D perhaps matching TRBD1 (6 bases). The J call is doubtful: the DNA matches TRBJ2-7 better. CDR3 length: 14 residues. Germline assignment: CDR1 SGHAT and CDR2 FQDESV (reference sequence). The CDR3 nucleotides read TGTGCCAGCAGCTTAGTAGGCAGGGGAAGCGAGCAGTACTTC. This gives the protein CASSLVGRGSEQYF.

This chain links TRBV10-2 with TRBJ1-4; D is uncertain. Trimming removed 0 bases from V and 8 bases from J, with 19 bases in between. The CDR3 totals 17 residues. CDR1 is WSHSY, CDR2 SAAADI, per germline. For the CDR3, the DNA is TGCGCCAGCAGTGAGTCGGAGGGAATAGGCAGTGGGGAAAAACTGTTTTTT. Its translation is CASSESEGIGSGEKLFF.

This rearrangement joins TRBV10-3 to TRBJ1-2, with 7 bases lining up with TRBD1. The V gene end was trimmed by 3 bases and the J gene end by 6 bases; junction bases not matched to a gene: 10. This CDR3 is built from 15 residues. Germline CDR1 ENHRY, CDR2 SYGVKD. Written as DNA, the CDR3 is TGTGCCATCAGTGAAGGCGACAGGGTACTTAATGGCTACACCTTC. Amino acid sequence: CAISEGDRVLNGYTF.

The V call is TRBV4-2, the J call TRBJ2-1; D might be TRBD1 (5 bases). The ends were cut back, 1 base at V and 4 bases at J, with 17 bases in the middle. CDR3 length: 17 amino acids. CDR1 and CDR2 (germline): LGHNA, YNFKEQ. The CDR3 DNA sequence: TGTGCCAGCAGCCAAGTTAGTGTGGGGCCAGAGTACAATGAGCAGTTCTTC. It is translated as CASSQVSVGPEYNEQFF.

This clone was seen only once. The chain uses TRBV27 and TRBJ1-2; the D gene is possibly TRBD1 (5 bases). Deletions cut 7 bases from V and 4 bases from J, with 16 bases between. The CDR3 runs to 14 residues. The germline V gene encodes CDR1 MNHEY and CDR2 SMNVEV (reference sequence). The CDR3 here is CASTQRGAGYGYTF. The CDR3 DNA follows: TGTGCCAGCACCCAGCGGGGCGCGGGCTATGGCTACACCTTC.

The genes are TRBV13 and TRBJ2-3, with D possibly TRBD2 on 6 matching bases. Germline-derived CDR1 and CDR2 are PRHDT and FYEKMQ (reference sequence). The ends were cut back, 2 bases at V and 2 bases at J, with 14 bases in the middle. This CDR3 contains 16 residues. Here the CDR3 DNA reads TGTGCCAGCAGCTTAATGGGCGGGGTCCCCACAGATACGCAGTATTTT. Its protein is CASSLMGGVPTDTQYF.

This clone was found once. The chain couples TRBV4-3 to TRBJ2-1; D is uncertain. Germline CDR1 reads LGHNA; CDR2 reads YSLEER. V was pared by 3 bases and J by 5 bases, with 17 bases between. There are 16 residues in the CDR3. The CDR3 DNA sequence: TGCGCCAGCAGCCAGGCCAAGGGCGCCCTCGACAATGAGCAGTTCTTC. Translating gives CASSQAKGALDNEQFF.

The rearrangement uses TRBV5-1 and TRBJ2-7, with D perhaps matching TRBD1 (6 bases). The germline V and J ends were trimmed by 1 base and 6 bases, with 14 bases remaining between them. CDR3 length: 14 residues. In germline, CDR1 is SGHRS, CDR2 YFSETQ. CDR3 region: CASSLRTETGEQYF. The CDR3 DNA is TGCGCCAGCAGCTTGAGGACAGAAACCGGCGAGCAGTACTTC.

On this clone: The same CDR3 arises from other DNA sequences in this sample as well. This chain uses TRBV2 with TRBJ1-2, with no clear D. The CDR3 loop spans 11 amino acids. Looked up from germline, CDR1 is SNHLY and CDR2 is FYNNEI. The ends were cut back, 1 base at V and 7 bases at J, with 4 bases in the middle. Here the CDR3 DNA reads TGTGCCAGCAGTGAAGGAGGTGGCTACACCTTC. Translated: CASSEGGGYTF.

The chain couples TRBV27 to TRBJ2-2, with TRBD1 identical over 11 bases. CDR1 is MNHEY, CDR2 SMNVEV, per germline (reference sequence). The CDR3 contains 15 residues. The V gene end was trimmed by 8 bases and the J gene end by 4 bases; junction bases not matched to a gene: 6. CDR3 in amino acids: CASGTGGFSTGELFF. The CDR3 DNA sequence: TGTGCCAGCGGGACAGGGGGATTTAGCACCGGGGAGCTGTTTTTT.

Concerning this clone itself: Other nucleotide sequences from this sample produce the same CDR3. The chain is built from TRBV6-5 and TRBJ2-7, with D possibly TRBD1 on 6 matching bases. Germline CDR1 MNHEY, CDR2 SVGAGI. The length of the CDR3 is 14 residues. V dropped 2 bases and J dropped 3 bases, with 11 bases sitting between them. CDR3 region: CASSYRDTDYEQYF. In nucleotides, the CDR3 is TGTGCCAGCAGTTACCGGGACACCGACTACGAGCAGTACTTC.